These 13 T cell receptor beta chains were all obtained from the same sample, sequenced in a study of T cell responses to AZD1222 COVID-19 vaccine. This table comes from immunoSEQ multiplex PCR, and its TCRdb copy is limited to in-frame clones, with some not included. The sample shows roughly 150,000 clones, more than 70% of them seen only once. This material consisted of peripheral blood, taken on day 0 of MenACWY control vaccination. The source is an adult in good health.

This chain joins TRBV19 and TRBJ1-2, with D possibly matching TRBD1 (5 bases). CDR1 is LNHDA, CDR2 SQIVND, per germline (reference sequence). The CDR3 totals 14 residues. The V gene lost 4 bases and the J gene lost 6 bases, with 15 bases spanning the gap. CDR3 in DNA: TGTGCCAGTAGTACTAGACAGCATAAGGATGGCTACACCTTC. Its translation: CASSTRQHKDGYTF.

The rearrangement uses TRBV11-3 and TRBJ1-1, with D unclear. This CDR3 contains 14 residues. From germline, CDR1 is SGHNT and CDR2 YENEEA. V dropped 2 bases and J dropped 3 bases, with 10 bases sitting between them. CDR3 sequence (DNA): TGTGCCAGCAGCTTAACCCGATTGGACACTGAAGCTTTCTTT. Translation gives CASSLTRLDTEAFF.

The chain employs TRBV2 and TRBJ2-7, with 7 nucleotides matching TRBD1. The CDR3 spans 14 residues. Per the germline V gene, CDR1 is SNHLY and CDR2 is FYNNEI. Losses at the gene ends were 5 bases for V and 0 bases for J; bases not matched to a gene: 4. The CDR3 sequence: CASSRQGSSYEQYF. In nucleotides, the CDR3 is TGTGCCAGCAGTCGACAGGGTTCCTCCTACGAGCAGTACTTC.

This clone was counted a few times. This chain links TRBV20-1 with TRBJ1-2; D is ambiguous. Germline lookup yields CDR1 DFQATT and CDR2 SNEGSKA (reference sequence). V was cut by 6 bases and J by 7 bases, with 12 bases left in between. CDR3 length: 11 amino acids. CDR3: CSAREGFGYTF. The CDR3 coding sequence is TGCAGTGCACGCGAGGGATTTGGCTACACCTTC.

The chain uses TRBV6-5 and TRBJ1-2, with TRBD1 as a possible D gene (5 bases). CDR3 length: 13 residues. Deletions cut 2 bases from V and 5 bases from J, with 9 bases between. From germline, CDR1 is MNHEY and CDR2 SVGAGI. The CDR3 DNA reads as TGTGCCAGCAGTTACGGGGGGGGATATGGCTACACCTTC. Protein product: CASSYGGGYGYTF.

The chain employs TRBV7-9 and TRBJ2-1; 14 bases are shared with TRBD2. From germline, CDR1 is SEHNR and CDR2 FQNEAQ (reference sequence). With V trimmed by 6 bases and J by 0 bases, 1 base remained unmatched. This CDR3 comprises 16 residues. This CDR3 reads CASRGLAGGSYNEQFF. CDR3 coding DNA: TGTGCCAGCAGAGGACTAGCGGGAGGCTCCTACAATGAGCAGTTCTTC.

The chain combines TRBV3-1 (or the pseudogene TRBV3-2) with TRBJ2-6; D gene unclear. The V gene lost 3 bases and the J gene lost 0 bases, with 6 bases spanning the gap. Germline values: CDR1 LGHDT, CDR2 YNNKEL (reference sequence). The CDR3 contains 15 residues. CDR3 loop: CASSHHSSGANVLTF. CDR3 bases: TGTGCCAGCAGCCACCATAGCTCTGGGGCCAACGTCCTGACTTTC.

The V and J genes are TRBV28 and TRBJ2-7; D tentatively reads TRBD1 or TRBD2 (5 bases each). Germline CDR1 MDHEN, CDR2 SYDVKM. The CDR3 runs 15 residues. Trimming cost V 3 bases and J 3 bases, with 15 bases left between them. The CDR3 DNA reads TGTGCCAGCAGTTTTGGTTCCACAGGACTCTACGAGCAGTACTTC. This sequence encodes CASSFGSTGLYEQYF.

The rearrangement joins TRBV5-1 to TRBJ2-3, with 10 bases aligning to TRBD2. Trimming at V came to 8 bases and at J to 3 bases, leaving 12 bases not matched to a gene. The V gene's germline CDR1 is SGHRS and CDR2 YFSETQ. The CDR3 spans 16 residues. For the CDR3, the DNA is TGCGCCAGTGGGGGGTTAACTAGCGGGAAAACAGATACGCAGTATTTT. It is translated as CASGGLTSGKTDTQYF.

This clone was recorded a few times. This chain joins TRBV28 and TRBJ1-2; 9 bases align to TRBD1. Germline loops: CDR1 MDHEN, CDR2 SYDVKM. Trimming removed 5 bases from V and 2 bases from J; junction bases left unmatched: 9. The CDR3 runs 16 residues. The chain's CDR3 is CASSRPGTGTNYGYTF. The CDR3 nucleotides read TGTGCCAGCAGTCGTCCCGGGACAGGGACCAACTATGGCTACACCTTC.

The rearrangement uses TRBV6-5 and TRBJ2-1; 13 bases align to TRBD2. Trimming at V came to 8 bases and at J to 7 bases, leaving 5 bases not matched to a gene. The length of the CDR3 is 14 residues. In germline, CDR1 is MNHEY, CDR2 SVGAGI. Here the CDR3 reads CASQLAGGRNEQFF. The CDR3 region has the DNA TGTGCCAGCCAACTAGCGGGGGGGCGAAATGAGCAGTTCTTC.

The sample holds one count of this clone. The V and J genes are TRBV6-5 and TRBJ2-1; possibly TRBD2 for D (5 bases). Between the trimmed V and J ends, which lost 8 bases and 1 base, there was a span of 12 bases. The CDR3 contains 14 residues. CDR1 MNHEY and CDR2 SVGAGI come from the germline V gene. This chain's CDR3 is CASGRAESYNEQFF. The CDR3 coding sequence is TGTGCCAGCGGGAGAGCGGAATCCTACAATGAGCAGTTCTTC.

V and J are TRBV9 and TRBJ2-1, with D possibly matching TRBD1 (5 bases). Germline-derived CDR1 and CDR2 are SGDLS and YYNGEE. This CDR3 is built from 15 residues. Trimming left V 0 bases short and J 4 bases short, with 11 bases between. DNA for the CDR3: TGTGCCAGCAGCGTAGAAGGGGCTCGTTACAATGAGCAGTTCTTC. This sequence encodes CASSVEGARYNEQFF.